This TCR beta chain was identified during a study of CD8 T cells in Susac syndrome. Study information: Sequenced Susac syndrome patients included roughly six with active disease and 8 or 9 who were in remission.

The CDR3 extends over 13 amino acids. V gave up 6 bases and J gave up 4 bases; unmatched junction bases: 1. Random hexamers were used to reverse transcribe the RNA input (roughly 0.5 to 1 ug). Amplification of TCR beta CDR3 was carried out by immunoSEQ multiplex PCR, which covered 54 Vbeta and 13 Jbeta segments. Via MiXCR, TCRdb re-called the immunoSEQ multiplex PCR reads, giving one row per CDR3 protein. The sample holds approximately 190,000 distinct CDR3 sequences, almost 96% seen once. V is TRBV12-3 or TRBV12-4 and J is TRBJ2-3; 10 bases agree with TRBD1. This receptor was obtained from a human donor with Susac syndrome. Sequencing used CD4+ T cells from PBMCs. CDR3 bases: TGTGCCAGCAGAGGACAGGGGGCAGATACGCAGTATTTT. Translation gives CASRGQGADTQYF.